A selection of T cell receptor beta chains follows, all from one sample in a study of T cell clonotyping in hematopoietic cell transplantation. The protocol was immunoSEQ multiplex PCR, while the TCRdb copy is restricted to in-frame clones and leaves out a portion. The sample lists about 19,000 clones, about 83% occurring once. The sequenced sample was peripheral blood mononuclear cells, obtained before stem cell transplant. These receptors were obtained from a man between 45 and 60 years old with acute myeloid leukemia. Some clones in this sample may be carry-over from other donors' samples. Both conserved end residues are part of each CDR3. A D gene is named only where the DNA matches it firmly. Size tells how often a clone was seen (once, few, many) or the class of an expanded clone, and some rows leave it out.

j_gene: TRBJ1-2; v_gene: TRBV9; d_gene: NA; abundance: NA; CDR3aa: CASSVGGAAYGYTF; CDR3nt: TGTGCCAGCAGCGTAGGTGGGGCGGCCTATGGCTACACCTTC
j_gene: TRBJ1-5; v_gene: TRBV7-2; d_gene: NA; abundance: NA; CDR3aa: CASGSGGTGLGNQPQHF; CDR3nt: TGTGCCAGCGGCTCTGGAGGGACTGGGCTTGGGAATCAGCCCCAGCATTTT
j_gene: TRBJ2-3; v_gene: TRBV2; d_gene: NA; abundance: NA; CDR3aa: CASGQGFGLARTDTQYF; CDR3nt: TGTGCCAGCGGACAGGGTTTCGGACTAGCCCGCACAGATACGCAGTATTTT
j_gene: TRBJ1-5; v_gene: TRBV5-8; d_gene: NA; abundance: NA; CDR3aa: CASSFLRGIGNQPQHF; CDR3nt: TGTGCCAGCAGCTTTCTGCGGGGTATAGGCAATCAGCCCCAGCATTTT
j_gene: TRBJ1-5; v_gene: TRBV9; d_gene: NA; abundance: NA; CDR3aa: CASGGNQPQHF; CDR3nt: TGTGCCAGCGGGGGTAATCAGCCCCAGCATTTT
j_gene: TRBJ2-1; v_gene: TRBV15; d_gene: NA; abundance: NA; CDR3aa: CATSRDRAGHNEQFF; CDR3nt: TGTGCCACCAGCAGAGATAGGGCGGGCCACAATGAGCAGTTCTTC
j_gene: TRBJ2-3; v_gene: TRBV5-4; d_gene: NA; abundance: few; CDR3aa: CASSPGTGELYF; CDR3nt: TGTGCCAGCAGCCCTGGGACGGGAGAACTGTATTTT
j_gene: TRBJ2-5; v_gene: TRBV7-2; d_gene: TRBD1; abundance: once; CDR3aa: CASSSTRQGRETQYF; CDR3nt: TGTGCCAGCAGCTCAACTAGACAGGGACGGGAGACCCAGTACTTC
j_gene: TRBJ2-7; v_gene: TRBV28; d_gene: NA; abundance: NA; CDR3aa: CASSSQGSYEQYF; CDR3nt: TGTGCCAGCAGTTCTCAGGGGTCCTACGAGCAGTACTTC
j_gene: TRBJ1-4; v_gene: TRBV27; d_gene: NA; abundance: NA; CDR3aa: CASRGQTLNEKLFF; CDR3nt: TGTGCCAGCCGGGGACAAACCCTTAATGAAAAACTGTTTTTT
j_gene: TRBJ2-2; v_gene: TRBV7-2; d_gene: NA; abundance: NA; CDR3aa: CASSLVGGGYTGELFF; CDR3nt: TGTGCCAGCAGCTTAGTCGGAGGGGGCTACACCGGGGAGCTGTTTTTT
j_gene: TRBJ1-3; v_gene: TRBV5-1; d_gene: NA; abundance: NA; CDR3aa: CASSSHDGSSGNTIYF; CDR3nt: TGCGCCAGCAGCTCTCACGACGGGTCTTCTGGAAACACCATATATTTT
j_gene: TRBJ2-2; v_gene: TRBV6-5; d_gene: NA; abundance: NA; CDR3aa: CASSWVTIGTGELFF; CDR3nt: TGTGCCAGCAGCTGGGTTACAATAGGTACCGGGGAGCTGTTTTTT
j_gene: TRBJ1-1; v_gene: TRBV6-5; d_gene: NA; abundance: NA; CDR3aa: CASKNSQMNTEAFF; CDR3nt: TGTGCCAGCAAAAACAGCCAAATGAACACTGAAGCTTTCTTT
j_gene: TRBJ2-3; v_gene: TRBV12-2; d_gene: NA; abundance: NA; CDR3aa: CASRLVGASTRTDTQYF; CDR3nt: TGTGCAAGTCGCTTAGTAGGTGCCAGTACCCGCACAGATACGCAGTATTTT
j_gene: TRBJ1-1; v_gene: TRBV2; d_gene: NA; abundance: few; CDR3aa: CASSESGSYPTEAFF; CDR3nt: TGTGCCAGCAGTGAAAGCGGATCTTATCCCACTGAAGCTTTCTTT
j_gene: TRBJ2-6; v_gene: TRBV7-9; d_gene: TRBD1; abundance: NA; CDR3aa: CASSSRDRGPGANVLTF; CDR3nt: TGTGCCAGCAGCTCGCGGGACAGGGGGCCTGGGGCCAACGTCCTGACTTTC
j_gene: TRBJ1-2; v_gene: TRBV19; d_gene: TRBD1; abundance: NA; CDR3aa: CASTRGAGQGLYGYTF; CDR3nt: TGTGCCAGTACCCGGGGGGCCGGACAGGGCCTCTATGGCTACACCTTC
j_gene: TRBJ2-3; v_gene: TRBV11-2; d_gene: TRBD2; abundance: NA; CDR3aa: CASSPAGGGDTQYF; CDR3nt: TGTGCCAGCAGCCCAGCGGGGGGGGGAGATACGCAGTATTTT
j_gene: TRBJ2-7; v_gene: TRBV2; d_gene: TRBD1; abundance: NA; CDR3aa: CARSTGQGGEQYF; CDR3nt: TGTGCCAGGAGTACGGGACAGGGGGGCGAGCAGTACTTC
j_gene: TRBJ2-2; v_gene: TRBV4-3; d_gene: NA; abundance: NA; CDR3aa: CASSQVVEGGPETGELFF; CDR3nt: TGCGCCAGCAGCCAAGTTGTAGAGGGGGGCCCAGAAACCGGGGAGCTGTTTTTT
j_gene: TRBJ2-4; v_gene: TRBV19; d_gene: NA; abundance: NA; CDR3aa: CASTNPGDKNIQYF; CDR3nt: TGTGCCAGTACCAACCCGGGAGACAAAAACATTCAGTACTTC
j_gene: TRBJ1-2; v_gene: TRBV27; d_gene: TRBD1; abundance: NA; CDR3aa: CACSDRDHYGYTF; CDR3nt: TGTGCCTGTTCCGACAGGGACCACTATGGCTACACCTTC
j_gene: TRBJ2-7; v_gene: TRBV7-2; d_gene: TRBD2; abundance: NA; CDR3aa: CASSQLAGMDEQYF; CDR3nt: TGTGCCAGCAGCCAACTAGCGGGGATGGATGAGCAGTACTTC
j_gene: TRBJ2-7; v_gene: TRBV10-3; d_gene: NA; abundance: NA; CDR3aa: CAISENSYEQYF; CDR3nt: TGTGCCATCAGTGAGAACAGCTACGAGCAGTACTTC
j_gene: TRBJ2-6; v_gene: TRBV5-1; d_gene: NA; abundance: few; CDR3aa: CASSLDGQSFGGANVLTF; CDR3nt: TGCGCCAGCAGCTTGGATGGACAGAGCTTCGGTGGGGCCAACGTCCTGACTTTC
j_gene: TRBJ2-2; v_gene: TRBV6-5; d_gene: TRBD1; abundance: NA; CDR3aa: CASSFTGGAAGELFF; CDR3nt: TGTGCCAGCAGTTTCACAGGGGGCGCGGCCGGGGAGCTGTTTTTT
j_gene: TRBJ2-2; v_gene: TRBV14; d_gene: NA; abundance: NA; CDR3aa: CASSQRVKGGELFF; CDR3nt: TGTGCCAGCAGCCAGCGGGTTAAGGGCGGGGAGCTGTTTTTT
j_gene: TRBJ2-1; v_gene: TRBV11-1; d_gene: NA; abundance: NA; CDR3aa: CASSPDVNNEQFF; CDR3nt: TGTGCCAGCAGCCCTGATGTAAACAATGAGCAGTTCTTC
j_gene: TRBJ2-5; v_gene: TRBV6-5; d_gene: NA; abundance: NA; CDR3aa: CASSYTDRAPETQYF; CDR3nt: TGTGCCAGCAGTTACACTGACCGGGCCCCTGAGACCCAGTACTTC
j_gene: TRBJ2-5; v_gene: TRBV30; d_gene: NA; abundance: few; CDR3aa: CAWRGEETQYF; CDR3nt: TGTGCCTGGAGGGGAGAGGAGACCCAGTACTTC
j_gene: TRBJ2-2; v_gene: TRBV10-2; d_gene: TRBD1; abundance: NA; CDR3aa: CASSESGRGHTGELFF; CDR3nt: TGCGCCAGCAGTGAGTCAGGCAGGGGGCACACCGGGGAGCTGTTTTTT
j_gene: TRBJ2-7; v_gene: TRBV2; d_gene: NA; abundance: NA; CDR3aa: CARGSGKTYEQYF; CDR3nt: TGTGCCAGGGGGTCAGGGAAAACCTACGAGCAGTACTTC
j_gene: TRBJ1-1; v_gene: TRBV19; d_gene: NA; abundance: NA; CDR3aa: CASIQGGANTEAFF; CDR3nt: TGTGCCAGTATCCAGGGAGGGGCCAACACTGAAGCTTTCTTT
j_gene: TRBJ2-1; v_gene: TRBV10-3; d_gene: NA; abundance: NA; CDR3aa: CAIRDISSYNEQFF; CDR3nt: TGTGCCATCAGGGACATCTCCTCCTACAATGAGCAGTTCTTC
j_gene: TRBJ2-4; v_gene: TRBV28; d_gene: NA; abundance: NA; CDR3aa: CASSFLDREGNIQYF; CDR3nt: TGTGCCAGCAGTTTTCTGGACAGGGAGGGAAACATTCAGTACTTC
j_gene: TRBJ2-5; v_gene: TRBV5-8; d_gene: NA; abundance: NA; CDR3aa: CASSWTEETQYF; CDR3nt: TGTGCCAGCAGCTGGACAGAAGAGACCCAGTACTTC
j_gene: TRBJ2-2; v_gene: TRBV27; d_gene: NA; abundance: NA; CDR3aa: CASSFQGTGELFF; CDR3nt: TGTGCCAGCAGTTTCCAGGGTACCGGGGAGCTGTTTTTT
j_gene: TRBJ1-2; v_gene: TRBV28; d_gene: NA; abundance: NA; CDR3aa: CASSLQRYGYTF; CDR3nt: TGTGCCAGCAGTTTACAGCGCTATGGCTACACCTTC
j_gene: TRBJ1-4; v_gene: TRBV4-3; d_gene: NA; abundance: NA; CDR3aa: CASSQANGGVQLYEKLFF; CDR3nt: TGCGCCAGCAGCCAAGCAAATGGAGGAGTACAATTGTATGAAAAACTGTTTTTT